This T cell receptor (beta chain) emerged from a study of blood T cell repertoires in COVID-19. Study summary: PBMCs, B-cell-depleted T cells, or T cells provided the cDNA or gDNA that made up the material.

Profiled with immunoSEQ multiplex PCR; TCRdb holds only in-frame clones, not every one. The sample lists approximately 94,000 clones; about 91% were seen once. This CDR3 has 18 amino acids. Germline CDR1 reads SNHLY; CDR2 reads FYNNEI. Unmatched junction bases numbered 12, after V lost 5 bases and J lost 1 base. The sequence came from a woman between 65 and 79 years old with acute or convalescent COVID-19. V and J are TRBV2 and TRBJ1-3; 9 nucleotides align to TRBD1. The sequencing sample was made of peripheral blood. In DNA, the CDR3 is TGTGCCAGCAGTTCCGGGACAGGGTTATCCCTGTCTGGAAACACCATATATTTT. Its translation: CASSSGTGLSLSGNTIYF.